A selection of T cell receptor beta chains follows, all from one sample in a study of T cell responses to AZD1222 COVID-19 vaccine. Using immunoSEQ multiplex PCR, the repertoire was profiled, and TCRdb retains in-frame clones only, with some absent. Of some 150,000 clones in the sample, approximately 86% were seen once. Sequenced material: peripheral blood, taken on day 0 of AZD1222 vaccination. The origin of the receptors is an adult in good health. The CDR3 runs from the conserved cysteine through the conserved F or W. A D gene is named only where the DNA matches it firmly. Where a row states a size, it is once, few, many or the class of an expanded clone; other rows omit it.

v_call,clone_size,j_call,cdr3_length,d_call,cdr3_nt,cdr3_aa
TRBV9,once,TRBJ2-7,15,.,TGTGCCAGCAGCGTAGGGGACGGCGGACCCTACGAGCAGTACTTC,CASSVGDGGPYEQYF
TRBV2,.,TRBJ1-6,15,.,TGTGCCAGCAGTGAATCCGTTAGGGGGAATTCACCCCTCCACTTT,CASSESVRGNSPLHF
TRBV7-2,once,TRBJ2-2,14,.,TGTGCCAGCAGCTCGGCCCCAAACACCGGGGAGCTGTTTTTT,CASSSAPNTGELFF
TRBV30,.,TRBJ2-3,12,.,TGTGCCTGGGACCGGAGCACAGATACGCAGTATTTT,CAWDRSTDTQYF
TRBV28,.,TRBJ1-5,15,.,TGTGCCAGCAGCCCGCGGGGACGCCCTAATCAGCCCCAGCATTTT,CASSPRGRPNQPQHF
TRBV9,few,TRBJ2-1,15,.,TGTGCCAGCAGCGTATTAATAGCGGCATACAATGAGCAGTTCTTC,CASSVLIAAYNEQFF
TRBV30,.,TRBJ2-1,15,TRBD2,TGTGCCTGCCTCCCTTTAGCGGGAGCCTACAATGAGCAGTTCTTC,CACLPLAGAYNEQFF
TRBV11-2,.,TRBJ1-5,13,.,TGTGCCAGCAGCTTAGATCAAGAGCAGCCCCAGCATTTT,CASSLDQEQPQHF
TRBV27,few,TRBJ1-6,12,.,TGTGCCAGCAGCCTGGGGTATTCACCCCTCCACTTT,CASSLGYSPLHF
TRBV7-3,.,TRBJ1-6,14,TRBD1,TGTGCCAGCAGCTCCGGACAGGGGAATTCACCCCTCCACTTT,CASSSGQGNSPLHF
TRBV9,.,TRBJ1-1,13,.,TGTGCCAGCAGCGTAGCCCTAAACACTGAAGCTTTCTTT,CASSVALNTEAFF
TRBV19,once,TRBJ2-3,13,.,TGTGCCACCGGGAAGTCGGGCACAGATACGCAGTATTTT,CATGKSGTDTQYF
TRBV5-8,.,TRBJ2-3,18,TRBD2,TGTGCCAGCAGCCCCATGAGGGGTAGCGGGAGATTTGCAGATACGCAGTATTTT,CASSPMRGSGRFADTQYF
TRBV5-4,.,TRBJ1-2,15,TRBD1,TGTGCCAGCAGCTCTACAGGGGAAGGTCACTATGGCTACACCTTC,CASSSTGEGHYGYTF
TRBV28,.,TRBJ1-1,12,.,TGTGCCAGCAGTCGTCTGAACACTGAAGCTTTCTTT,CASSRLNTEAFF
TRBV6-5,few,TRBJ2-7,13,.,TGTGCCAGCAGTAGGGGACATGGGTACGAGCAGTACTTC,CASSRGHGYEQYF
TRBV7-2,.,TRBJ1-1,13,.,TGTGCCAGCAGAATGGGGGTGAACACTGAAGCTTTCTTT,CASRMGVNTEAFF
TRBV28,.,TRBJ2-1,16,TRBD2,TGTGCCAGCAGCCAATTTACTAGCGGACTTTACAATGAGCAGTTCTTC,CASSQFTSGLYNEQFF
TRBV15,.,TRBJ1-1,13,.,TGTGCCACCCAACAGTTCATGAACACTGAAGCTTTCTTT,CATQQFMNTEAFF
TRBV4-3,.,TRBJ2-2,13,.,TGCGCCAGCAGCCCGCAGGGGACCGGGGAGCTGTTTTTT,CASSPQGTGELFF
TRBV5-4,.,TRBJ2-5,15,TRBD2,TGTGCCAGCAGCTTGGATGCGCGGGAGGGGGAGACCCAGTACTTC,CASSLDAREGETQYF
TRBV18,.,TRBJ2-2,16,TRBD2,TGTGCCAGCTCACCACGAGCGGGAGAGGGGGCCGGGGAGCTGTTTTTT,CASSPRAGEGAGELFF
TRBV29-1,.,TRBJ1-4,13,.,TGCAGCGTTTCATCCGTTAAGAAGGAAAAACTGTTTTTT,CSVSSVKKEKLFF
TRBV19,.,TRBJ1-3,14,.,TGTGCCAGTGGAGGGGCTCCATCTGGAAACACCATATATTTT,CASGGAPSGNTIYF